These 26 T cell receptor beta chains came from one sample sequenced in a study of shared clonotypes between healthy human individuals. Method: immunoSEQ multiplex PCR; TCRdb's copy keeps in-frame clones and lacks some. Found here are under 600,000 clones, roughly four fifths of them singletons; the top ten hold approximately 12%. The specimen sequenced was PBMCs. These TCRs come from a woman aged 40 to 49 in good health. Some clones in this sample may be carry-over from other donors' samples.

The gene calls are TRBV27 and TRBJ2-1, with 8 bases matching TRBD2. The V and J ends lost 7 bases and 1 base, in that order; junction bases with no gene match: 3. The length of the CDR3 is 14 residues. Germline CDR1 reads MNHEY; CDR2 reads SMNVEV (reference sequence). The CDR3 coding sequence is TGTGCCAGCAACCGGGAGGGGTCCTACAATGAGCAGTTCTTC. Protein product: CASNREGSYNEQFF.

This chain connects TRBV28 to TRBJ2-2; TRBD2 aligns across 8 bases. Germline lookup yields CDR1 MDHEN and CDR2 SYDVKM. Trimming took 6 bases from V and 5 from J; bases not matched to a gene: 8. This CDR3 has 15 amino acids. The CDR3 here is CASRGRRGETGELFF. In DNA form, the CDR3 reads TGTGCCAGCAGAGGTCGGCGGGGGGAGACCGGGGAGCTGTTTTTT.

The J gene is TRBJ1-3, the V gene TRBV7-9; D is unresolved. Germline CDR1 is SEHNR and CDR2 is FQNEAQ (reference sequence). V lost 1 base and J 4 bases, leaving 5 bases between the germline ends. The CDR3 length is 13 residues. CDR3 sequence (DNA): TGTGCCAGCAGCTTAGATCTCGGAAACACCATATATTTT. Translating it yields CASSLDLGNTIYF.

To note about this clone: This sample also contains other DNA sequences that code for the same CDR3. V usage is TRBV30 and J usage is TRBJ1-6; D possibly corresponds to TRBD1 (5 bases). The V end was cut by 1 base, the J end by 7 bases, with 8 bases between. CDR3 length equals 13 residues. Germline V gives CDR1 GTSNPN, CDR2 SVGIG (reference sequence). This chain's CDR3 is CAWSAGPNSPLHF. The DNA of the CDR3 is TGTGCCTGGAGTGCAGGGCCGAATTCACCCCTCCACTTT.

This clone occurred a few times. The chain couples TRBV6-1 to TRBJ1-2; 7 nucleotides agree with TRBD1. CDR3 length equals 15 residues. Germline V gives CDR1 MNHNS, CDR2 SASEGT. Unmatched junction bases numbered 9, after V lost 1 base and J lost 7 bases. CDR3 coding DNA: TGTGCCAGCAGTGAAGAATCAGGGGGTGTCGGTGGCTACACCTTC. Translating gives CASSEESGGVGGYTF.

The chain is built from TRBV7-9 and TRBJ2-7; a weak D match, TRBD2 (5 bases). The germline V gene has CDR1 SEHNR and CDR2 FQNEAQ (reference sequence). The CDR3 has 14 residues. V shed 1 base and J shed 3 bases, with 10 bases lying between them. As DNA, the CDR3 is TGTGCCAGCAGCTTAGGGCCAGCGGTCTACGAGCAGTACTTC. This gives the protein CASSLGPAVYEQYF. Using reference TRBV7-9 and TRBJ2-7 for the parts outside the CDR3, the full variable domain is DTGVSQNPRHKITKRGQNVTFRCDPISEHNRLYWYRQTLGQGPEFLTYFQNEAQLEKSRLLSDRFSAERPKGSFSTLEIQRTEQGDSAMYLCASSLGPAVYEQYFGPGTRLTVT.

This chain uses TRBV11-2 with TRBJ2-1; TRBD2 matches at 7 bases. V gave up 1 base and J gave up 4 bases; unmatched junction bases: 4. The CDR3 extends over 15 amino acids. Germline CDR1 and CDR2: SGHAT and FQNNGV. The CDR3 spells CASSLVAGAYNEQFF. DNA for the CDR3: TGTGCCAGCAGCTTAGTGGCGGGAGCATACAATGAGCAGTTCTTC. The full variable domain, in which reference TRBV11-2 and TRBJ2-1 provide the parts outside the CDR3, is EAGVAQSPRYKIIEKRQSVAFWCNPISGHATLYWYQQILGQGPKLLIQFQNNGVVDDSQLPKDRFSAERLKGVDSTLKIQPAKLEDSAVYLCASSLVAGAYNEQFFGPGTRLTVL.

The chain uses TRBV10-3 and TRBJ2-5; unclear D gene. Germline V gene data show CDR1 as ENHRY and CDR2 as SYGVKD. The CDR3 totals 13 residues. The V end was cut by 6 bases, the J end by 0 bases, with 8 bases between. In nucleotides, the CDR3 is TGTGCCATCAGCCTCCAATACCAAGAGACCCAGTACTTC. The encoded protein is CAISLQYQETQYF.

This sequence joins TRBV7-2 and TRBJ2-1; unclear D gene. The germline gives CDR1 SGHTA, CDR2 FQGNSA. V was pared by 3 bases and J by 3 bases, with 6 bases between. The CDR3 runs 13 residues. CDR3 region: CASSLPLYNEQFF. Written as DNA, the CDR3 is TGTGCCAGCAGCTTGCCACTCTACAATGAGCAGTTCTTC.

The chain links TRBV7-9 to TRBJ1-2; TRBD1 is a possible D gene (6 bases). CDR1 and CDR2 (germline): SEHNR, FQNEAQ (reference sequence). Trimming took 4 bases from V and 5 from J, leaving 17 bases between them. The CDR3 has 15 amino acids. The CDR3: CASSSTTGTSYGYTF. CDR3 nucleotides: TGTGCCAGCAGCTCCACCACCGGGACAAGTTATGGCTACACCTTC.

The rearrangement joins TRBV27 to TRBJ2-1; D is ambiguous. The CDR3 runs to 14 residues. V was clipped by 0 bases and J by 4 bases, with 7 bases between them. Germline lookup yields CDR1 MNHEY and CDR2 SMNVEV (reference sequence). This CDR3 reads CASSLSGNYNEQFF. The CDR3 DNA sequence: TGTGCCAGCAGTTTATCTGGTAATTACAATGAGCAGTTCTTC.

This clone is a singleton in its sample. The V and J genes are TRBV7-2 and TRBJ2-2; D is undetermined. Trimming cost V 1 base and J 0 bases, with 12 bases left between them. This CDR3 has 17 amino acids. Germline V gene sequence: CDR1 SGHTA, CDR2 FQGNSA. The CDR3 here is CASSLGRAAANTGELFF. Written as DNA, the CDR3 is TGTGCCAGCAGCTTAGGTCGGGCGGCGGCGAACACCGGGGAGCTGTTTTTT.

DNA for the CDR3: TGTGCCAGCTCACGCGGACAGGGCACGAACACTGAAGCTTTCTTT. Protein product: CASSRGQGTNTEAFF. This chain links TRBV18 with TRBJ1-1; 8 nucleotides match TRBD1. Trimming cost V 4 bases and J 1 base; bases outside gene matches: 5. Germline values: CDR1 KGHSH, CDR2 LQKENI. The CDR3 extends over 15 amino acids.

The CDR3 DNA reads TGTGCCAGCAGTGCCAGACAGGGGGCAAGCTATGGCTACACCTTC. This codes for CASSARQGASYGYTF. The V gene is TRBV2, the J gene TRBJ1-2; 10 bases match TRBD1. The CDR3 is 15 amino acids. CDR1 SNHLY and CDR2 FYNNEI come from the germline V gene. Trimming cost V 4 bases and J 4 bases; bases outside gene matches: 6.

The chain carries TRBV28 and TRBJ2-7, with 14 bases lining up with TRBD2. The CDR3 is 19 amino acids. Per the germline V gene, CDR1 is MDHEN and CDR2 is SYDVKM. V lost 1 base, J lost 3 bases, and 11 bases stayed unmatched. Here the CDR3 reads CASSLLGGGLAGAHYEQYF. In DNA, the CDR3 is TGTGCCAGCAGTTTATTGGGCGGGGGACTAGCGGGAGCTCACTACGAGCAGTACTTC.

The V gene is TRBV15, the J gene TRBJ2-1; possibly TRBD2 for D (6 bases). The CDR3 has 16 amino acids. V was shortened by 1 base and J by 4 bases, with 14 bases between the two germline ends. CDR1 LNHNV and CDR2 YYDKDF come from the germline V gene (reference sequence). Written as DNA, the CDR3 is TGTGCCACCAGCAGAGGGGGCGTCGCGGGGTACAATGAGCAGTTCTTC. Its translation: CATSRGGVAGYNEQFF.

Remarks on this clone: This sequence is one base from a far larger clone and is likely a read error. The conserved phenylalanine or tryptophan normally closing the CDR3 is absent here, so this likely arose from a read error. The J gene is TRBJ2-7, the V gene TRBV6-5; no reliable D call. V was cut by 3 bases and J by 2 bases, with 8 bases left in between. Germline CDR1 and CDR2: MNHEY and SVGAGI. The CDR3 consists of 13 residues. For the CDR3, the DNA is TGTGCCAGCAGTTATACGGCGACCTACGAGCAGTACCTC. Its protein product is CASSYTATYEQYL.

This clone was counted a few times. A far more abundant clone sits one base away, making this likely a read error. The chain couples TRBV11-2 to TRBJ1-2; D perhaps matches TRBD1 (6 bases). In germline, CDR1 is SGHAT, CDR2 FQNNGV. Trimming removed 3 bases from V and 4 bases from J, with 9 bases in between. The CDR3 covers 13 residues. The CDR3 is CASSFVQGYGYTF. CDR3 sequence (DNA): TGTGCCAGCAGCTTCGTACAGGGCTATGGCTACACCTTC.

The CDR3 region is CASSSGYGAGLTREQYF. CDR3 DNA: TGTGCCAGCAGCTCGGGATACGGAGCGGGACTCACTAGGGAGCAGTACTTC. The rearrangement joins TRBV4-2 to TRBJ2-7, with TRBD2 matching 7 bases. The ends lost 5 bases at V and 7 bases at J; junction bases unmatched: 20. Germline CDR1 reads LGHNA; CDR2 reads YNFKEQ. This CDR3 has 17 amino acids.

The rearrangement links TRBV7-9 to TRBJ2-7, with TRBD1 identical over 8 bases. V lost 5 bases to trimming and J lost 1 base; unmatched junction nucleotides: 4. Germline V gene lookup returns CDR1 SEHNR and CDR2 FQNEAQ (reference sequence). The CDR3 runs to 14 residues. The CDR3 DNA reads TGTGCCAGCAGCCCCAGGGGGCAGTCCTACGAGCAGTACTTC. This gives the protein CASSPRGQSYEQYF.

The chain has TRBV2 and TRBJ2-3; perhaps TRBD2 as D (5 bases). The CDR3 totals 15 residues. The germline V and J ends were trimmed by 6 bases and 0 bases, with 13 bases remaining between them. The germline V gene encodes CDR1 SNHLY and CDR2 FYNNEI. The CDR3 coding sequence is TGTGCCAGCAGCTTCGGGATCCCAAGCACAGATACGCAGTATTTT. Its translation is CASSFGIPSTDTQYF.

The rearrangement joins TRBV5-6 to TRBJ2-1, with TRBD2 identical over 12 bases. CDR1 and CDR2 (germline): SGHDT, YYEEEE. V lost 6 bases to trimming and J lost 9 bases; unmatched junction nucleotides: 13. The CDR3 covers 16 residues. The DNA of the CDR3 is TGTGCCAGCAACCAGCTAGCGGGAGGGCCGGGTGGTGAGCAGTTCTTC. Translated: CASNQLAGGPGGEQFF.

V gene TRBV10-1 combines with J gene TRBJ2-5; perhaps TRBD2 as D (6 bases). CDR1 and CDR2 (germline): WNHNN, SYGVQD (reference sequence). The CDR3 covers 14 residues. V was cut by 0 bases and J by 5 bases, with 10 bases left in between. CDR3 DNA sequence: TGCGCCAGCAGTGAGTCGTTTGGGGGGGAGACCCAGTACTTC. Translated: CASSESFGGETQYF.

The chain links TRBV27 to TRBJ1-1; D remains unclear. Trimming removed 10 bases at V and 1 base at J, with 13 bases between. The CDR3 is 13 residues long. Germline-derived CDR1 and CDR2 are MNHEY and SMNVEV (reference sequence). CDR3 sequence: CATSGRRNTEAFF. In DNA form, the CDR3 reads TGTGCCACCAGCGGGCGGAGGAACACTGAAGCTTTCTTT.

This clone has just a few counts. This rearrangement joins TRBV28 to TRBJ2-7; 8 nucleotides match TRBD1. This CDR3 is built from 13 residues. V lost 5 bases, J lost 3 bases, and 3 bases stayed unmatched. Germline V gives CDR1 MDHEN, CDR2 SYDVKM. CDR3 nucleotides: TGTGCCAGCAGTCCGGGACAGGACTACGAGCAGTACTTC. Protein product: CASSPGQDYEQYF.

V usage is TRBV11-2 and J usage is TRBJ2-5, with unresolved D. The germline gives CDR1 SGHAT, CDR2 FQNNGV. Trimming removed 5 bases at V and 5 bases at J, with 9 bases between. The CDR3 contains 12 residues. The CDR3 DNA is TGTGCCAGCAGCACCGGTGGGGAGACCCAGTACTTC. Its protein is CASSTGGETQYF. The entire variable domain, with the rest obtained from reference TRBV11-2 and TRBJ2-5, is as follows: EAGVAQSPRYKIIEKRQSVAFWCNPISGHATLYWYQQILGQGPKLLIQFQNNGVVDDSQLPKDRFSAERLKGVDSTLKIQPAKLEDSAVYLCASSTGGETQYFGPGTRLLVL.